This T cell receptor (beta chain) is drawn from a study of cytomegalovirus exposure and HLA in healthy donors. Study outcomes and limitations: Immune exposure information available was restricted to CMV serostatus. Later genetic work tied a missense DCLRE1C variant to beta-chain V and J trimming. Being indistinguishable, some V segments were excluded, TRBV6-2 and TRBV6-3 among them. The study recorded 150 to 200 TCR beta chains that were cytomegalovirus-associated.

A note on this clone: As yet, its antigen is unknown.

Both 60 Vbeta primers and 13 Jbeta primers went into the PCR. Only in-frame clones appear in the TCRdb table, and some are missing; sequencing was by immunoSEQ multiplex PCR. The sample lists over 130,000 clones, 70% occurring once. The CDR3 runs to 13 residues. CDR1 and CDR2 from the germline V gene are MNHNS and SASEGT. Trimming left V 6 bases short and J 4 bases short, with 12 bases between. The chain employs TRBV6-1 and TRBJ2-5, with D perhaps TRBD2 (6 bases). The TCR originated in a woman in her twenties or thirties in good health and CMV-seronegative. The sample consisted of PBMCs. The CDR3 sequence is CASREGLGETQYF. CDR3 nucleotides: TGTGCCAGCAGGGAGGGATTGGGAGAGACCCAGTACTTC.